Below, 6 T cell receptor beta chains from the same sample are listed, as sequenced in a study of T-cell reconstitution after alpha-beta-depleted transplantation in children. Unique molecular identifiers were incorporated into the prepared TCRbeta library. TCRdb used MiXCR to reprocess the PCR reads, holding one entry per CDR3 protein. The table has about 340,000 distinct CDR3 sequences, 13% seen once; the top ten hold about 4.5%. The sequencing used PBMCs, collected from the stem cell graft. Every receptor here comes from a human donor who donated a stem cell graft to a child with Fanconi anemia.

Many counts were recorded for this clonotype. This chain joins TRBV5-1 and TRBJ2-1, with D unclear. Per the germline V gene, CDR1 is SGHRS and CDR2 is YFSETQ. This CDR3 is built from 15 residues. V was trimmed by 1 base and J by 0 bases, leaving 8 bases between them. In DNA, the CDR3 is TGCGCCAGCAGCTTGAACGGTGTCTCCTACAATGAGCAGTTCTTC. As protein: CASSLNGVSYNEQFF.

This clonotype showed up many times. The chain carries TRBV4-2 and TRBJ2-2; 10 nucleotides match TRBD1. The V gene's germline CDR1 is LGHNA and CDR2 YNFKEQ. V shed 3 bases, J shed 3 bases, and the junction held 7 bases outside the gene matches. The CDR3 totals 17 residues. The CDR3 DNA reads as TGTGCCAGCAGCCACCCCGGCGGGACAGGGGACACCGGGGAGCTGTTTTTT. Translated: CASSHPGGTGDTGELFF.

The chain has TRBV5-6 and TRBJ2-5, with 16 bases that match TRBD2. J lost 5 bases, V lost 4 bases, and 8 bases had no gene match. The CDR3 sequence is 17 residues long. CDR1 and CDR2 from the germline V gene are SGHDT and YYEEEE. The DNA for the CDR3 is TGTGCCAGCAGCCCCGGGACTAGCGGGGGGGTCGGGGAGACCCAGTACTTC. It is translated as CASSPGTSGGVGETQYF.

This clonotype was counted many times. Here the CDR3 reads CASSFWVTGDTQYF. CDR3 coding DNA: TGTGCCAGCAGCTTCTGGGTTACGGGAGATACGCAGTATTTT. The rearrangement links TRBV7-2 to TRBJ2-3, with D unresolved. Germline CDR1 is SGHTA and CDR2 is FQGNSA. The CDR3 is 14 residues long. V shed 3 bases and J shed 5 bases, with 12 bases lying between them. The complete variable domain, with remaining parts taken from reference TRBV7-2 and TRBJ2-3, reads GAGVSQSPSNKVTEKGKDVELRCDPISGHTALYWYRQSLGQGLEFLIYFQGNSAPDKSGLPSDRFSAERTGGSVSTLTIQRTQQEDSAVYLCASSFWVTGDTQYFGPGTRLTVL.

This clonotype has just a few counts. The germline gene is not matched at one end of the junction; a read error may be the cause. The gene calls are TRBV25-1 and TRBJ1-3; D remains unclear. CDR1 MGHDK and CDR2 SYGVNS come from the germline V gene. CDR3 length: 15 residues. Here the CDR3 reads CASSDMRNSRNTIYF. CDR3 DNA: TGTGCCAGCAGTGACATGAGGAACTCTAGAAACACCATATATTTT.

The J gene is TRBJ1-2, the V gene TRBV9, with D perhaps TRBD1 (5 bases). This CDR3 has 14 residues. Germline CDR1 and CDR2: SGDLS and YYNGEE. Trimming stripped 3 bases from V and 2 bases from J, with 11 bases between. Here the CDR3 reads CASSAPGRNYGYTF. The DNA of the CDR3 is TGTGCCAGCAGCGCCCCAGGGAGAAACTATGGCTACACCTTC. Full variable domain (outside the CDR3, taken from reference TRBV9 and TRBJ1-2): DSGVTQTPKHLITATGQRVTLRCSPRSGDLSVYWYQQSLDQGLQFLIQYYNGEERAKGNILERFSAQQFPDLHSELNLSSLELGDSALYFCASSAPGRNYGYTFGSGTRLTVV.